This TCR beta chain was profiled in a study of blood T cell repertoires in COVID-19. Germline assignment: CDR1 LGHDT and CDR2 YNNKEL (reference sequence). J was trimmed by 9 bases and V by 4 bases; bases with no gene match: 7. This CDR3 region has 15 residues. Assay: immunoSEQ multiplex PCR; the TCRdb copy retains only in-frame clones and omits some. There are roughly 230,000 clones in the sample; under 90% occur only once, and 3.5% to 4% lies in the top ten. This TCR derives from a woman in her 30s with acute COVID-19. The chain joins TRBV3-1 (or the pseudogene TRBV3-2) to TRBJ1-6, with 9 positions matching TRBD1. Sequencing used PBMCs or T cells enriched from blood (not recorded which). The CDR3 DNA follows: TGTGCCAGCAGCCTAAAGGGACAGGGCTCTTCACCCCTCCACTTT. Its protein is CASSLKGQGSSPLHF.